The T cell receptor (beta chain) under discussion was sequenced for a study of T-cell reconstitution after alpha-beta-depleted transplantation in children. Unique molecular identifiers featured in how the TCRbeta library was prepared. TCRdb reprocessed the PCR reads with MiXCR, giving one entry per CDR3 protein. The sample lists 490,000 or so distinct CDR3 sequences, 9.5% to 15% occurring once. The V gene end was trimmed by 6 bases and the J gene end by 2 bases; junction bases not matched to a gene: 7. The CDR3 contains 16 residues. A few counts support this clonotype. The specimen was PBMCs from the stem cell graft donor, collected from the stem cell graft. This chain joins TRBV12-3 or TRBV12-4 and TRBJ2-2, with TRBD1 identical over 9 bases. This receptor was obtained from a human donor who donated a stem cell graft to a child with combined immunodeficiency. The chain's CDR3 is CASSLKGQGNTGELFF. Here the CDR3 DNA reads TGTGCCAGCAGCTTAAAGGGACAGGGCAACACCGGGGAGCTGTTTTTT.